A selection of T cell receptor beta chains follows, all from one sample in a study of shared T cell receptors in the human thymus. TCRdb's table, derived via immunoSEQ multiplex PCR, lists solely in-frame clones and lacks some. Of around 730,000 clones listed, approximately 83% are singletons. These same data were also listed under a study on human thymus T cells.

Sample: thymocytes. Source of these receptors: a girl less than two years old with a congenital heart defect. CDR3s include the opening cysteine and the closing phenylalanine or tryptophan. The order of the fields is J gene, V gene, D gene, CDR3 protein, CDR3 DNA. D genes are given only for firm matches.

>TRBJ1-1|TRBV7-8|-
CASSLHPRGGVRKAFF
TGTGCCAGCAGCCTACACCCTCGGGGGGGCGTTCGGAAAGCTTTCTTT
>TRBJ2-3|TRBV11-2|TRBD2
CASIPGLAGDTQYF
TGTGCCAGCATCCCGGGACTAGCGGGGGATACGCAGTATTTT
>TRBJ2-1|TRBV6-4|TRBD2
CASRQLAGNYNEQFF
TGTGCCAGCAGACAACTAGCGGGGAACTACAATGAGCAGTTCTTC
>TRBJ2-4|TRBV10-2|-
CASSESLGAAKNIQYF
TGCGCCAGCAGTGAGTCCTTGGGGGCGGCCAAAAACATTCAGTACTTC
>TRBJ1-1|TRBV5-1|-
CASSPYEVSNTEAFF
TGCGCCAGCAGCCCGTATGAGGTCTCGAACACTGAAGCTTTCTTT
>TRBJ2-1|TRBV10-2|-
CASSESTSRGEQFF
TGCGCCAGCAGTGAGTCCACTAGCCGGGGTGAGCAGTTCTTC
>TRBJ1-2|TRBV7-3|-
CASSLLPRGCRYGYTF
TGTGCCAGCAGCCTTCTCCCAAGGGGGTGTCGCTATGGCTACACCTTC
>TRBJ2-5|TRBV19|-
CASSRGAGRSQETQYF
TGTGCCAGTAGTCGGGGGGCGGGGCGCTCACAAGAGACCCAGTACTTC
>TRBJ1-3|TRBV28|-
CASTGGGTNKQGPSSGNTIYF
TGTGCCAGCACCGGAGGCGGCACCAACAAACAGGGCCCGAGCTCTGGAAACACCATATATTTT
>TRBJ1-1|TRBV5-6|TRBD1
CASSLGGTGDRAFF
TGTGCCAGCAGCTTGGGAGGGACAGGGGATCGGGCTTTCTTT